This T cell receptor beta chain was retrieved from a study of T cell responses to AZD1222 COVID-19 vaccine. TCRdb keeps only in-frame clones here, not all; method: immunoSEQ multiplex PCR. The data contain 150,000 or so clones, around 92% of them singletons. Second-dose timings of about 4 or about 12 weeks were pooled. Germline V gene lookup returns CDR1 SGHRS and CDR2 YFSETQ. The V end lost 0 bases, the J end lost 4 bases, and 13 bases lay between the germline ends. CDR3 size: 15 residues. Study-wide results and limits: Repertoires were sampled only after the peak T cell response. There were vaccine-associated CD4 TCRs across spike, dominant at 160-218 and 743-854. Only a handful of AZD1222 recipients, more than five in all, had baseline seropositivity.

This clone has more than one count but fewer than ten. Its antigen is as yet unknown. The chain combines TRBV5-1 with TRBJ1-1; the D gene is possibly TRBD1 (5 bases). The specimen was peripheral blood, collected 28 days after the second AZD1222 dose. This sequence was found in an adult who received the AZD1222 COVID-19 vaccine. The CDR3 nucleotides are TGCGCCAGCAGCTTGGCCCTAGGGAGGGGCACTGAAGCTTTCTTT. The encoded protein is CASSLALGRGTEAFF.